Listed below are T cell receptor beta chains from one sample, sequenced in a study of vaccination and CD4 T cells after COVID-19. No antigen is known for these receptors. Each CDR3 protein gets one entry after TCRdb re-called the PCR reads with MiXCR. This table holds about 26,000 distinct CDR3 sequences, 36% found once. This specimen was CD4+ T cells from blood, cultured in vitro, taken about 7 months after SARS-CoV-2 vaccination. The receptor source for this set is a human donor who had recovered from COVID-19. The CDR3 runs from the conserved cysteine through the conserved F or W. Each record gives: clone size, J gene, D gene, V gene, CDR3 DNA, CDR3 protein. D genes are given only for firm matches. The size entry is marked missing in some rows and otherwise reads once, few, many or a size class.

>.|TRBJ2-3|TRBD2|TRBV20-1
TGCAGTGCTAACCGCCAAAAAGGACTAGTCAACCCAGATACGCAGTATTTT
CSANRQKGLVNPDTQYF
>.|TRBJ2-2|.|TRBV10-3
TGTGCCATCAGTGACCCGGACCTCCAGGTCACCGGGGAGCTGTTTTTT
CAISDPDLQVTGELFF
>medium-sized|TRBJ2-1|TRBD1|TRBV6-2/TRBV6-3
TGTGCCAGCAGGGACAGGGGCACCTACAATGAGCAGTTCTTC
CASRDRGTYNEQFF
>.|TRBJ1-1|.|TRBV28
TGTGCCAGCAAGGGCCCGGGGATGAACACTGAAGCTTTCTTT
CASKGPGMNTEAFF
>.|TRBJ2-2|.|TRBV20-1
TGCAGTGCATTGAGTACGGGGACCGGGGAGCTGTTTTTT
CSALSTGTGELFF
>.|TRBJ1-5|.|TRBV7-9
TGTGCCAGCAGCTTGTCACGGTCCCGGGGCAATCAGCCCCAGCATTTT
CASSLSRSRGNQPQHF
>.|TRBJ2-7|.|TRBV19
TGTGCCAGTAGTACTCTGGACTTGGGCGAGCAGTACTTC
CASSTLDLGEQYF
>.|TRBJ2-5|TRBD2|TRBV6-1
TGTGCCAGCAGTGAAGGCTGGGGGGGCCAAGAGACCCAGTACTTC
CASSEGWGGQETQYF
>.|TRBJ1-5|TRBD1|TRBV6-2/TRBV6-3
TGTGCCAGCCGACAGGGAAGCAATCAGCCCCAGCATTTT
CASRQGSNQPQHF
>.|TRBJ1-2|.|TRBV18
TGTGCCAGCTCACCCCAGACGGGGGATGGCTACACCTTC
CASSPQTGDGYTF
>few|TRBJ1-4|.|TRBV20-1
TGCAGTGCTAGGGACATGGAAAAACTGTTTTTT
CSARDMEKLFF